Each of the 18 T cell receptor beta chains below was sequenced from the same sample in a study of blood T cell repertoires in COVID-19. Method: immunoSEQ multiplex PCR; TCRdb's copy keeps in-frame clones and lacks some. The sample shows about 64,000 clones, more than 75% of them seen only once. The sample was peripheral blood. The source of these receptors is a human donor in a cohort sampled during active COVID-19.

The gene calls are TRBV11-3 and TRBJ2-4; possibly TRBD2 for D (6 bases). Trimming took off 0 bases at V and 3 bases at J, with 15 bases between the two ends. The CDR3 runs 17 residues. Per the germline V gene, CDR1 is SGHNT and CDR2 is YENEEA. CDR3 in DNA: TGTGCCAGCAGCTTAGAGGAGGGAATGAATGGCAAAAACATTCAGTACTTC. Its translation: CASSLEEGMNGKNIQYF.

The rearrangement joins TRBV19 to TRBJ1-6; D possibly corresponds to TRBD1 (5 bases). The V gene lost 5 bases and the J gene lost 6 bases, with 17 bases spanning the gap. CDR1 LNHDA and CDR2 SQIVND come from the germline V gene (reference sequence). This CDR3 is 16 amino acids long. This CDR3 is CASSRYGADTNSPLHF. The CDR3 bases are TGTGCCAGTAGTCGTTATGGGGCAGACACTAATTCACCCCTCCACTTT.

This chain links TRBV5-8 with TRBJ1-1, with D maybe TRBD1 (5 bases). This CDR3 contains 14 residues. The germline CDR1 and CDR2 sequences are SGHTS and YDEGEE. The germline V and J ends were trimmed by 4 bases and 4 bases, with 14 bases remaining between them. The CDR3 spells CASSPRVGVTEAFF. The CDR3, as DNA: TGTGCCAGCAGCCCGCGTGTAGGGGTCACTGAAGCTTTCTTT.

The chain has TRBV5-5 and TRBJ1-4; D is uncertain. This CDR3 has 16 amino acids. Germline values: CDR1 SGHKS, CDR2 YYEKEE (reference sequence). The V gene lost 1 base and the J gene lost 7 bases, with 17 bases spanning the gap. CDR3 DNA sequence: TGTGCCAGCAGCTTGCAACCTTCCGGAGGTGGTGAAAAACTGTTTTTT. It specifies CASSLQPSGGGEKLFF.

The CDR3: CASSHTGGADYTF. Written as DNA, the CDR3 is TGTGCCAGCAGCCATACAGGGGGCGCAGACTACACCTTC. J is TRBJ1-2 and V is TRBV7-3, with TRBD1 matching over 9 bases. The germline CDR1 and CDR2 sequences are SGHTA and FQGTGA. V dropped 5 bases and J dropped 10; count of bases not matched to a gene: 8. The CDR3 extends over 13 amino acids.

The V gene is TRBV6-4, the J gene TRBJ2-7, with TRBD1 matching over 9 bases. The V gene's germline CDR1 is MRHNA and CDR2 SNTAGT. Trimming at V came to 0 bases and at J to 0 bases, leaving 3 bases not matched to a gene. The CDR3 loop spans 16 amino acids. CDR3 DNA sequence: TGTGCCAGCAGTGACTCCGACAGGGGGGTCTCCTACGAGCAGTACTTC. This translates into CASSDSDRGVSYEQYF.

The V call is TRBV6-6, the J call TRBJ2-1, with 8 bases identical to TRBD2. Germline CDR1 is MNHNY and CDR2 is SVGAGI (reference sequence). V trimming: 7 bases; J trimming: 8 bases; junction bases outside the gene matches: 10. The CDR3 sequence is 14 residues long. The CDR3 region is CASTLGVAGYEQFF. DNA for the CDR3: TGTGCCAGCACCCTCGGAGTAGCGGGATATGAGCAGTTCTTC.

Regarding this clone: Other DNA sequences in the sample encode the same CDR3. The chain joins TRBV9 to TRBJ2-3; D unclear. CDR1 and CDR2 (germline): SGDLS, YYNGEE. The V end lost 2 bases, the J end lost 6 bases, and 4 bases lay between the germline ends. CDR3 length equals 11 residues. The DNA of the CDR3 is TGTGCCAGCAGCGTCGGGGATACGCAGTATTTT. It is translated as CASSVGDTQYF.

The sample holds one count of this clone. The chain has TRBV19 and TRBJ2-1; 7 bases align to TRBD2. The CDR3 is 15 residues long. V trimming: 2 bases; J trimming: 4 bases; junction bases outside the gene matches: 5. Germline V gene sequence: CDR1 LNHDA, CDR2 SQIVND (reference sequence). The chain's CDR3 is CASSIPGLRYNEQFF. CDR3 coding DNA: TGTGCCAGTAGTATACCGGGACTAAGATACAATGAGCAGTTCTTC.

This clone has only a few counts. The CDR3 loop is CASSPGLAGTGELFF. CDR3 nucleotides: TGTGCCAGCAGCCCGGGACTAGCGGGAACCGGGGAGCTGTTTTTT. V usage is TRBV2 and J usage is TRBJ2-2; 13 positions match TRBD2. Germline CDR1 SNHLY, CDR2 FYNNEI. The CDR3 contains 15 residues. V shed 6 bases, J shed 5 bases, and the junction held 3 bases outside the gene matches.

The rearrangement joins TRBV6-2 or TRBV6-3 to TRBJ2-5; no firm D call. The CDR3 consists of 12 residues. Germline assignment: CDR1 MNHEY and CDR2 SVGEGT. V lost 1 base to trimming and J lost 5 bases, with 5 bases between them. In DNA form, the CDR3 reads TGTGCCAGCAGTTACTTCGGTGAGACCCAGTACTTC. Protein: CASSYFGETQYF.

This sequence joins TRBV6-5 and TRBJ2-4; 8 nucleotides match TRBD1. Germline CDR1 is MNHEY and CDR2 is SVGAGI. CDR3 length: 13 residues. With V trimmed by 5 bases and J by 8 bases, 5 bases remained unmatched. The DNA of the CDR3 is TGTGCCAGCAGTCGCGACAGGGGTGACATTCAGTACTTC. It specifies CASSRDRGDIQYF.

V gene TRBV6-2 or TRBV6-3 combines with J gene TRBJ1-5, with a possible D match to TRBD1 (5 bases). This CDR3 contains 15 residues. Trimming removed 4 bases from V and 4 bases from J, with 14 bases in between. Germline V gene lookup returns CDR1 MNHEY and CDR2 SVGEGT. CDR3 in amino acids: CASSSRQGGNQPQHF. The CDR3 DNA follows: TGTGCCAGCAGTTCCCGTCAGGGAGGAAATCAGCCCCAGCATTTT.

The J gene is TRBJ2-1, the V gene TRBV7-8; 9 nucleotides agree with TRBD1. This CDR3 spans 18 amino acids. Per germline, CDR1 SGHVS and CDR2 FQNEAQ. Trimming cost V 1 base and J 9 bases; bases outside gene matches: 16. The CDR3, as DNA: TGTGCCAGCAGCTTAGGAGGGAGGACAGGGGTACAATCGGGTGAGCAGTTCTTC. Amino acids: CASSLGGRTGVQSGEQFF.

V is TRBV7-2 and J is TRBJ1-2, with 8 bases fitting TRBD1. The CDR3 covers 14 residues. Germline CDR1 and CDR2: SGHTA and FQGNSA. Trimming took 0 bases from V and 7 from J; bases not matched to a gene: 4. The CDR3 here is CASSLAGDRTGYTF. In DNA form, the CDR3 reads TGTGCCAGCAGCTTAGCAGGGGACAGGACTGGCTACACCTTC. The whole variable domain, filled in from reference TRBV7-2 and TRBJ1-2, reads GAGVSQSPSNKVTEKGKDVELRCDPISGHTALYWYRQSLGQGLEFLIYFQGNSAPDKSGLPSDRFSAERTGGSVSTLTIQRTQQEDSAVYLCASSLAGDRTGYTFGSGTRLTVV.

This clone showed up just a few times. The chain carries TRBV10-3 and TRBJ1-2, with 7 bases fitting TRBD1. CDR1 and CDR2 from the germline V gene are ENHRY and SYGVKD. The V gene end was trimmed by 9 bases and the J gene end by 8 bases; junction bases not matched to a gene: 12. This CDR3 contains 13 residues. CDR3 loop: CAIKGGELGGYTF. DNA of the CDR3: TGTGCCATTAAAGGGGGCGAATTGGGAGGCTACACCTTC.

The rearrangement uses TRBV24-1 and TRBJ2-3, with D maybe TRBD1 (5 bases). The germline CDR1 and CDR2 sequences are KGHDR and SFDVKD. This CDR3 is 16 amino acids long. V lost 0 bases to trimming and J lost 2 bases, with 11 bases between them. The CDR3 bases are TGTGCCACCAGTGATTTGACAGGAGAATCCACAGATACGCAGTATTTT. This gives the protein CATSDLTGESTDTQYF.

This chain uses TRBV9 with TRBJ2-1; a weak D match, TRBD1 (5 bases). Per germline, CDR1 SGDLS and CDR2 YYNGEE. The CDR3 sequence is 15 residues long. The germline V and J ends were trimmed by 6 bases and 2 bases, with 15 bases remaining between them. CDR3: CASTQTPGTYNEQFF. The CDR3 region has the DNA TGTGCCAGCACCCAAACCCCAGGGACCTACAATGAGCAGTTCTTC.